Described below is a single T cell receptor (beta chain) sequence and its context. This clone occurred once. This receptor's antigen is unknown. Per-nucleotide qualities are absent, and no much larger clonotype sits a single base away. Using the deep immunoSEQ assay, TCR CDR3 regions were amplified from genomic DNA by multiplex PCR. Genomic DNA extracted from each cell subset was distributed evenly over all wells of several immunoSEQ 96-well plates, and each plate served as one replicate. For sorted subsets, around 200 ng genomic DNA, equal to some 28,000 T cell genomes, was loaded into each replicate PCR. The purified libraries were quantified using a Qubit 3.0 fluorometer, sized with a Bioanalyzer 2100, and then quantified again using the KAPA Library Quantification kit. Each immunoSEQ 96-well plate was sequenced on its own single-read 150-cycle Illumina NextSeq 550 flow cell. The paper's processing steps were these. Because the immunoSEQ output held only junctional sequences and lacked quality scores, the filtering could not match the filtering applied to full-length reads. To assign V/J genes and CDR3, sequences were annotated against IMGT germline references using PyIR, a Python wrapper for IgBLAST v1.9. Reads were removed for weak V/J assignments (E-value above 1e-6), missing CDR3, stop codons, out-of-frame junctions, or ambiguous translated residues. A V3J clonotype was defined by an identical inferred V gene, J gene, and CDR3 amino acid sequence. To compute the percentage overlap between repertoires, the number of shared unique clonotypes was divided by the size of the smaller repertoire. Three approaches were used to assess repertoire richness: RTK rarefaction, the Chao1 estimator, and Recon v2.1 estimates of unobserved clonotypes. Generation probabilities for all TCRbeta clonotypes obtained by the gDNA method from a handful of donors were computed using OLGA. This is the immuneACCESS table as TCRdb keeps it, with only in-frame sequences that have V and J called. A part of the clones is gone; compared with another copy, unresolved V genes explain less than half, and the rest is unexplained. The DNA was the basis for D and trimming; V, J and clone size are from that table. The sample table contains roughly 2 million clones; only one count was recorded for approximately 94% of them. The ten largest clones take up roughly 0.13% of the sample.

V is clipped by 8 bases and J by 0 bases, and the sequence between their germline boundaries is 10 bases long. The CDR3 holds 13 amino acids from the cysteine to the phenylalanine. Here the CDR3 DNA is all that survives: 39 bases in frame from base 1. CDR1 and CDR2 (KGHSH, LQKENI) derive from the germline V gene. Healthy HIV-negative adults with no recently reported acute infections or vaccinations were included as donors. Every donor was a Caucasian adult residing in Nashville, Tennessee, USA. Magnetic negative selection was used to enrich CD4+ T cells, after which naive cells were positively selected on CD45RA and the negative fraction became the memory subset. Blood was obtained by leukapheresis, after which PBMCs were separated by Ficoll-Histopaque density gradient centrifugation and cryopreserved in liquid nitrogen vapor phase. Purity and quantity of every magnetically sorted T cell population were checked by analytical flow cytometry. Genomic DNA was isolated from every sorted fraction and measured by UV absorbance on a Nanodrop 2000c.

The sample belongs to a study of shared clonotypes between healthy human individuals (dated by TCRdb to the early 2020s). For the wider study: Two women and a few men aged 18 to 49 years were included in the cohort. For each donor, CD4 naive and CD4 memory were each run on three plates, CD8 naive on two plates, and CD8 memory on one plate. To estimate repertoire size and how much clonotype sharing occurs between individuals, the study deeply sequenced the blood TCR repertoires of five healthy adults. Different laboratories and diverse techniques were used to prepare libraries and sequence TCR repertoires, to increase sequencing depth and limit assay-specific biases. Per donor, leukapheresis produced somewhere between about 0.9 and 9.5 billion PBMCs. Results the study describes overall, beyond this receptor: When four donors were compared, the shared fraction of clonotypes was 5% to 6.5% for naive CD4, roughly 3.3% for naive CD8, 2.3% for memory CD4, and roughly 0.43% for memory CD8. Higher generation probabilities were observed for clonotypes shared by all four sorted-subset donors than for non-shared clonotypes. Sampling was restricted to blood, and TCR repertoires in tissue are likely to differ from TCR repertoires in blood. Even with the large sequencing depth, rarefaction of the sorted-subset datasets indicated that sequencing was incomplete. Because the study included only a small number of donors, the genetic and exposure-history diversity represented was limited. Estimated clonotype richness was generally larger for naive than for memory subsets. Pairwise subsampling led to the expectation that sequencing depth would affect the degree of clonotype sharing among donors.

Sequenced material: naive CD4+ T cells sorted from blood. The sample's cell subset or site label, in plain terms: CD45RA+ positively selected. This sequence originates from a young man in good health. The rearrangement joined TRBV18 to TRBJ1-1; no confident D gene assignment can be made. The DNA sequence is TGTGCCAGCCTGGGCCACATGAACACTGAAGCTTTCTTT. Protein translation: CASLGHMNTEAFF.